This TCR beta chain was sequenced during a study of blood T cell repertoires in COVID-19. Method: immunoSEQ multiplex PCR; TCRdb's copy keeps in-frame clones and lacks some. The top ten clones hold approximately 1.2% of a sample with hundreds of thousands of clones, roughly 90% of them seen once. CDR1 SEHNR and CDR2 FQNEAQ come from the germline V gene (reference sequence). V gave up 5 bases and J gave up 5 bases; unmatched junction bases: 3. The CDR3 totals 14 residues. The sample comprised peripheral blood. The rearrangement links TRBV7-9 to TRBJ1-4, with TRBD1 identical over 9 bases. This clonotype was sampled from a man in his forties with acute or convalescent COVID-19. CDR3 protein: CASSKGQGNEKLFF. The DNA of the CDR3 is TGTGCCAGCAGCAAAGGACAGGGGAATGAAAAACTGTTTTTT.